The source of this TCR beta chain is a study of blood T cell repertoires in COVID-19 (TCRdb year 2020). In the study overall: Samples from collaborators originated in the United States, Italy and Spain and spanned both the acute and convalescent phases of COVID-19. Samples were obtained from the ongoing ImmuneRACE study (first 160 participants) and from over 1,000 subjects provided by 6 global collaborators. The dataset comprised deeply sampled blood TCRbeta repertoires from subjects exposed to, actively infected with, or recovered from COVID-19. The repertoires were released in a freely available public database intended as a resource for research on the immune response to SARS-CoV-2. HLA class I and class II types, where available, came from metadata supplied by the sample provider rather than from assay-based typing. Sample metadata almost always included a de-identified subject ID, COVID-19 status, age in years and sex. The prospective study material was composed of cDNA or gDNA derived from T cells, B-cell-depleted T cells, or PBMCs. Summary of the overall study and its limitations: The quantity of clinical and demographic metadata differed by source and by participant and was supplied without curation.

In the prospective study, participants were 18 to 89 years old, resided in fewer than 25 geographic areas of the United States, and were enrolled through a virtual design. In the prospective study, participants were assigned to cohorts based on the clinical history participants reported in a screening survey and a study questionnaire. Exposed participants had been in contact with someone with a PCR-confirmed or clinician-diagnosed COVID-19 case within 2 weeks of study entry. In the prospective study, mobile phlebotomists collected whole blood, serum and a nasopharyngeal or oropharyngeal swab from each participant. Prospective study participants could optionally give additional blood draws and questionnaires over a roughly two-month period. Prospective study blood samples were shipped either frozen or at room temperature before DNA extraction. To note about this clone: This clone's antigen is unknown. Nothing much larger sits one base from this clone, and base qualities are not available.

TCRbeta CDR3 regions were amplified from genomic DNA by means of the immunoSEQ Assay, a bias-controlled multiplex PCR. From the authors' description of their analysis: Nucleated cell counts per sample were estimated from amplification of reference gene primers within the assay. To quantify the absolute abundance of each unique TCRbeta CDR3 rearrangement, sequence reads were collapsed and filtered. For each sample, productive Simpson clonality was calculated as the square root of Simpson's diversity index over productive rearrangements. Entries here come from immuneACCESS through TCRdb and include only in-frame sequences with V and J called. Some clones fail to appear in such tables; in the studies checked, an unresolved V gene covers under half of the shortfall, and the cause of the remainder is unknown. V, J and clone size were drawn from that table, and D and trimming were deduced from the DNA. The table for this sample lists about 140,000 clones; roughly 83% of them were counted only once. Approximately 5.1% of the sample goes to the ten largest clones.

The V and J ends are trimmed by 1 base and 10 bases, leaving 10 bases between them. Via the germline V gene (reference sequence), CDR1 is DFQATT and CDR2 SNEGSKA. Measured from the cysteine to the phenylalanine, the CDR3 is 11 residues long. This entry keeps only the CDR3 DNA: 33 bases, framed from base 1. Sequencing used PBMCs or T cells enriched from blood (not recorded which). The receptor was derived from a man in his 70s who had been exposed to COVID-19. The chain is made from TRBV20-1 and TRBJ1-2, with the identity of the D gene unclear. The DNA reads TGCAGTGCTAGAGGCGAGGGCTTCTACACCTTC. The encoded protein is CSARGEGFYTF.